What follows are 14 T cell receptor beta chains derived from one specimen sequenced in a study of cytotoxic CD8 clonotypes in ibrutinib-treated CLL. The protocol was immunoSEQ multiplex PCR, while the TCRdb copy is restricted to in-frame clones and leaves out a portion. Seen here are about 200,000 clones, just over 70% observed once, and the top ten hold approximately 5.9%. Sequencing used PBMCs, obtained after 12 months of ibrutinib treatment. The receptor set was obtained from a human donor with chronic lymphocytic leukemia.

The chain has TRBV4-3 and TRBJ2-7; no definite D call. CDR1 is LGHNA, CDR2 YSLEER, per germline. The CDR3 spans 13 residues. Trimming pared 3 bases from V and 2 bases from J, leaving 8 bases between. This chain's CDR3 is CASSQGRAYEQYF. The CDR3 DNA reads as TGCGCCAGCAGCCAGGGAAGAGCCTACGAGCAGTACTTC.

This CDR3 reads CASSWGGIEAFF. CDR3 in DNA: TGTGCCAGCAGCTGGGGGGGGATTGAAGCTTTCTTT. The gene calls are TRBV18 and TRBJ1-1; a possible D gene is TRBD1 (5 bases). The germline gives CDR1 KGHSH, CDR2 LQKENI. V was shortened by 8 bases and J by 7 bases, with 14 bases between the two germline ends. CDR3 size: 12 residues.

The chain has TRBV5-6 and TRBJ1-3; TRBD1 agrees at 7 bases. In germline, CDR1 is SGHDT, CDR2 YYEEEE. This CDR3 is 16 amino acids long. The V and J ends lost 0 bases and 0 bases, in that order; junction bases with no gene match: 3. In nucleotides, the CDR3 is TGTGCCAGCAGCTTGGCGGGACAGAGCTCTGGAAACACCATATATTTT. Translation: CASSLAGQSSGNTIYF.

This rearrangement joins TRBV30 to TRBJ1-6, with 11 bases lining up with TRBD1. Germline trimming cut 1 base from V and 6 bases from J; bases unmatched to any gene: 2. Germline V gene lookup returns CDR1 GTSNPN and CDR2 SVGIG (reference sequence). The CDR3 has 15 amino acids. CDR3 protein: CAWSGDRGINSPLHF. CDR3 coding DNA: TGTGCCTGGAGTGGGGACAGGGGGATTAATTCACCCCTCCACTTT.

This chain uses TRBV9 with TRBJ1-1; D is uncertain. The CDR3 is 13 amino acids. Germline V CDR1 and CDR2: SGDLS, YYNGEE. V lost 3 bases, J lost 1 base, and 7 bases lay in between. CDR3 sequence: CASSALRNTEAFF. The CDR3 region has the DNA TGTGCCAGCAGCGCCCTCAGGAACACTGAAGCTTTCTTT.

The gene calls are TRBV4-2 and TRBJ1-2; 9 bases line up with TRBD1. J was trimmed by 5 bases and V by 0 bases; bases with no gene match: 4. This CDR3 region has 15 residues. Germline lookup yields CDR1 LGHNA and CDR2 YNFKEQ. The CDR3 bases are TGTGCCAGCAGCCAAGATCGGGACAGGGTATATGGCTACACCTTC. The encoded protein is CASSQDRDRVYGYTF.

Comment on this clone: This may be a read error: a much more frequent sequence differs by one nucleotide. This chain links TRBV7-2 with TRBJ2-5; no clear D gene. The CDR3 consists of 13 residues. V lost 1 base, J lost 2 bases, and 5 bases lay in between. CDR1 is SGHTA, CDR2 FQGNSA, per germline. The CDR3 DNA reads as TGTGCCAGCAGCTTAGGCCAGCAAGAGACCCAGTACTTC. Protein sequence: CASSLGQQETQYF.

The DNA for the CDR3 is TGTGCCTGGAGTGTACGGGGGACTATCTCTGGAAACACCATATATTTT. Protein sequence: CAWSVRGTISGNTIYF. The chain combines TRBV30 with TRBJ1-3; maybe TRBD1 (5 bases). This CDR3 has 16 amino acids. The V end lost 0 bases, the J end lost 0 bases, and 12 bases lay between the germline ends. CDR1 is GTSNPN, CDR2 SVGIG, per germline (reference sequence).

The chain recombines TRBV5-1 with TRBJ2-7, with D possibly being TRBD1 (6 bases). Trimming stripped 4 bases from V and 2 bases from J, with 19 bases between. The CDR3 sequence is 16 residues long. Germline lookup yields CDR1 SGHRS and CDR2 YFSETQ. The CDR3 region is CASSRQRTVGAYEQYF. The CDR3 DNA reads TGCGCCAGCAGCCGTCAGAGGACAGTCGGGGCCTACGAGCAGTACTTC.

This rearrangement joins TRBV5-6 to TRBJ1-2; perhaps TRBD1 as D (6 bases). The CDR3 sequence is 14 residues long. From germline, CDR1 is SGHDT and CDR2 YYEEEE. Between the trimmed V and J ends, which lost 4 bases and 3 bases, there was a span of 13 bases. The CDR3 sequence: CASSPVGGDYGYTF. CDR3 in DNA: TGTGCCAGCAGCCCAGTGGGGGGCGACTATGGCTACACCTTC. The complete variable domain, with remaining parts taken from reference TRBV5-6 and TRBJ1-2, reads DAGVTQSPTHLIKTRGQQVTLRCSPKSGHDTVSWYQQALGQGPQFIFQYYEEEERQRGNFPDRFSGHQFPNYSSELNVNALLLGDSALYLCASSPVGGDYGYTFGSGTRLTVV.

The CDR3 nucleotides read TGTGCCAGCTCACTACTCTCCTACGAGCAGTACTTC. Translating it yields CASSLLSYEQYF. The V gene is TRBV18, the J gene TRBJ2-7; D is unresolved. Looked up from germline, CDR1 is KGHSH and CDR2 is LQKENI. The CDR3 contains 12 residues. Trimming shortened V by 4 bases and J by 0 bases, and 4 bases separated the two germline ends. The variable domain in full, completed from reference TRBV18 and TRBJ2-7, reads NAGVMQNPRHLVRRRGQEARLRCSPMKGHSHVYWYRQLPEEGLKFMVYLQKENIIDESGMPKERFSAEFPKEGPSILRIQQVVRGDSAAYFCASSLLSYEQYFGPGTRLTVT.

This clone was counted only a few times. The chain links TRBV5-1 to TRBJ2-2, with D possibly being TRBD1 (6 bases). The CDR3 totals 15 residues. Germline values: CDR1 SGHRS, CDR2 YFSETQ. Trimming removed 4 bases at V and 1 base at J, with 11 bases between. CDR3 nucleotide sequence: TGCGCCAGCAGCCCAACGACAGGGAACACCGGGGAGCTGTTTTTT. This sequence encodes CASSPTTGNTGELFF.

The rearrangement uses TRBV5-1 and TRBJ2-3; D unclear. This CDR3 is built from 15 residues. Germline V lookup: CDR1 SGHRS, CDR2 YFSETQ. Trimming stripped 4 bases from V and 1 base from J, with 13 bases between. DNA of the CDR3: TGCGCCAGCAGCCCCATTTCACCTGGCACAGATACGCAGTATTTT. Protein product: CASSPISPGTDTQYF.

This CDR3 is CASSLVGTAEAFF. CDR3 bases: TGTGCCAGCAGCTTAGTAGGGACAGCCGAAGCTTTCTTT. J is TRBJ1-1 and V is TRBV7-9, with 7 bases lining up with TRBD1. In germline, CDR1 is SEHNR, CDR2 FQNEAQ (reference sequence). The V and J ends lost 1 base and 8 bases, in that order; junction bases with no gene match: 4. The CDR3 is 13 amino acids.